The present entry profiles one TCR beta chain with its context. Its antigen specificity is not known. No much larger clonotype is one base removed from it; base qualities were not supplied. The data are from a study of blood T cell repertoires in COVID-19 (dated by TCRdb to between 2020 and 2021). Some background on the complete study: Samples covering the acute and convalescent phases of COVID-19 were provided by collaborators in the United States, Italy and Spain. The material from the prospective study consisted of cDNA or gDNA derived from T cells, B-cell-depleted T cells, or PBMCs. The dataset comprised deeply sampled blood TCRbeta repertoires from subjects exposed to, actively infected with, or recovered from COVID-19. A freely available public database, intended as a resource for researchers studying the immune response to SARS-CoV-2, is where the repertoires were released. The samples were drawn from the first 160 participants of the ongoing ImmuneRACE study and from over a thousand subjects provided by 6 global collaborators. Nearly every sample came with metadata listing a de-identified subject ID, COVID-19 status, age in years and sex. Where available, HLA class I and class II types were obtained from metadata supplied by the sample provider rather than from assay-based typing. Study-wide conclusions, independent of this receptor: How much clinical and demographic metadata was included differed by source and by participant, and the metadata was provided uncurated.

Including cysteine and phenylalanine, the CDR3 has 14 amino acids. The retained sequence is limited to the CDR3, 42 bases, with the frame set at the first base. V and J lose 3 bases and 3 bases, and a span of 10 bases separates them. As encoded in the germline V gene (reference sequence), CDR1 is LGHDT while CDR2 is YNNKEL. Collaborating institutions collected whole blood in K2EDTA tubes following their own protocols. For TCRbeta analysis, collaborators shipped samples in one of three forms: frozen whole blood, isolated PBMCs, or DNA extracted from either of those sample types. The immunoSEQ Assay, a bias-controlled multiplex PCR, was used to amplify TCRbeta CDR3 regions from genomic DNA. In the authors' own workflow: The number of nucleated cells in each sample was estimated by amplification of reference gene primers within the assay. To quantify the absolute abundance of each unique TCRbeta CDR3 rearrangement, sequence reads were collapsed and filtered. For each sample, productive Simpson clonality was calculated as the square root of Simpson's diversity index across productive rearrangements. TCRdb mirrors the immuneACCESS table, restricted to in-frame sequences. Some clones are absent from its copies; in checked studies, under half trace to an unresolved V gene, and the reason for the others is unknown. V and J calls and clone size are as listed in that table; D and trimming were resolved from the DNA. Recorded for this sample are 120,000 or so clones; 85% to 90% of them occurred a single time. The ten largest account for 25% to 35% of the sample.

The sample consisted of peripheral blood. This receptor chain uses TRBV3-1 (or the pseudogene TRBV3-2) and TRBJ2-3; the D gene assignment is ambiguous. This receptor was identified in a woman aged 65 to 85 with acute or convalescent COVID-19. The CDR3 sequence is CASSQQTPTDTQYF. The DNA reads TGTGCCAGCAGCCAGCAGACTCCTACAGATACGCAGTATTTT.